This TCR beta chain was recorded in a study of blood T cell repertoires in COVID-19. This CDR3 is 15 amino acids long. Looked up from germline, CDR1 is ENHRY and CDR2 is SYGVKD. Trimming took 7 bases from V and 0 from J; bases not matched to a gene: 5. Recruitment covered 20 to 25 US areas and drew participants whose ages spanned about 18 to 100 years. Recovered participants had two consecutive negative NP/OP PCR tests, healthcare professional clearance, or symptom resolution. Source study methods: Nucleated cell number was recorded as an estimate derived from reference gene primer amplification. Generated by immunoSEQ multiplex PCR, the TCRdb table keeps only in-frame clones and is missing some. The DNA gave D and trimming, while V, J and clone size come from that table. Altogether under 300,000 clones are present, about 93% being singletons, with the ten largest covering 1.5% to 2%.

Sequencing input: PBMCs or T cells enriched from blood (not recorded which). This clonotype was sampled from a woman between 18 and 30 years old who had recovered from COVID-19. The chain links TRBV10-3 to TRBJ2-3; 9 bases fit TRBD1. CDR3 loop: CAITRQGVSTDTQYF. The CDR3 nucleotides are TGTGCCATCACCAGACAGGGGGTGAGCACAGATACGCAGTATTTT.